These 32 T cell receptor beta chains share one sample of origin, sequenced in a study of T cells after yellow fever vaccination. Using its own MiXCR run on the 5' RACE reads, TCRdb lists one record per CDR3 protein. The table records around 120,000 distinct CDR3 sequences, about 6.8% of them present only once. The sample was CD4+ T cells sorted from PBMCs, taken roughly 45 days after the first yellow fever vaccination. The origin of the receptors is a young man who received the YFV17D yellow fever vaccine.

In this sample, this clonotype turned up many times. CDR3 bases: TGTGCCAGCAGTCGCCAAATTCGAACAGGCAGCCGGTCTTATGGCTACACCTTC. Its protein product is CASSRQIRTGSRSYGYTF. This sequence joins TRBV27 and TRBJ1-2; D perhaps matches TRBD1 (5 bases). V lost 5 bases and J lost 5, with 27 bases in between. The CDR3 is 18 amino acids. The germline V gene has CDR1 MNHEY and CDR2 SMNVEV (reference sequence).

This clonotype was observed many times. The V call is TRBV12-3 or TRBV12-4, the J call TRBJ2-1; TRBD1 is a possible D gene (5 bases). Trimming pared 6 bases from V and 8 bases from J, leaving 23 bases between. This CDR3 spans 16 amino acids. This CDR3 reads CASSPGRTRLVDEQFF. The CDR3, as DNA: TGTGCCAGCAGCCCAGGACGGACACGGCTGGTGGATGAGCAGTTCTTC.

This clonotype was recorded many times. The chain recombines TRBV20-1 with TRBJ2-1; a weak D match, TRBD1 (6 bases). With 3 bases removed from V and 9 bases from J, the gap between germline ends came to 15 bases. The CDR3 runs 13 residues. CDR1 is DFQATT, CDR2 SNEGSKA, per germline (reference sequence). The CDR3 DNA is TGCAGTGCTAGCCCTCCCCCCAGGGGTGAGCAGTTCTTC. This codes for CSASPPPRGEQFF.

This clonotype was counted at least ten times. This chain connects TRBV2 to TRBJ1-5; 9 nucleotides agree with TRBD1. The CDR3 has 16 residues. CDR1 is SNHLY, CDR2 FYNNEI, per germline. After removal of 4 bases from V and 6 bases from J, the junction contained 10 bases not matched to a gene. The CDR3 here is CASSAGQGSLGQPQHF. Written as DNA, the CDR3 is TGTGCCAGCAGTGCTGGACAGGGGAGTTTGGGTCAGCCCCAGCATTTT.

Ten or more counts support this clonotype. The genes are TRBV18 and TRBJ1-5, with 10 bases fitting TRBD1. V lost 3 bases to trimming and J lost 2 bases; unmatched junction nucleotides: 7. The V gene's germline CDR1 is KGHSH and CDR2 LQKENI. CDR3 length: 17 residues. CDR3 coding DNA: TGTGCCAGCTCACCTAGCCTCGGGACAGGGGGCAATCAGCCCCAGCATTTT. Protein product: CASSPSLGTGGNQPQHF. The whole variable domain, filled in from reference TRBV18 and TRBJ1-5, reads NAGVMQNPRHLVRRRGQEARLRCSPMKGHSHVYWYRQLPEEGLKFMVYLQKENIIDESGMPKERFSAEFPKEGPSILRIQQVVRGDSAAYFCASSPSLGTGGNQPQHFGDGTRLSIL.

In its sample, this clonotype was seen many times. This rearrangement joins TRBV5-1 to TRBJ1-6, with TRBD1 matching over 8 bases. V was pared by 4 bases and J by 7 bases, with 4 bases of the junction left unmatched. CDR3 size: 14 residues. The germline CDR1 and CDR2 sequences are SGHRS and YFSETQ. CDR3 region: CASSIDRGNSPLHF. In DNA, the CDR3 is TGCGCCAGCAGCATAGACAGGGGAAATTCACCCCTCCACTTT.

A note on this clonotype: A much larger clone differs from this one at a single base, so this may be a read error. The chain carries TRBV12-3 or TRBV12-4 and TRBJ2-5; 9 bases agree with TRBD1. The CDR3 is 13 residues long. V gave up 6 bases and J gave up 5 bases; unmatched junction bases: 4. In DNA, the CDR3 is TGTGCCAGCAGACAGGGGGCGGATGAGACCCAGTACTTC. It encodes CASRQGADETQYF.

The table lists this clonotype with a few counts. The CDR3 region is CSVERGAGETQYF. CDR3 bases: TGCAGCGTTGAAAGGGGGGCAGGGGAGACCCAGTACTTC. V usage is TRBV29-1 and J usage is TRBJ2-5; the D gene could be TRBD1 or TRBD2 (6 bases each). The CDR3 length is 13 residues. With 2 bases removed from V and 5 bases from J, the gap between germline ends came to 12 bases. The germline V gene encodes CDR1 SQVTM and CDR2 ANQGSEA.

In this sample, this clonotype turned up many times. The chain uses TRBV5-1 and TRBJ2-7, with a weak D call TRBD1 (6 bases). CDR1 SGHRS and CDR2 YFSETQ come from the germline V gene. The CDR3 spans 13 residues. The germline V and J ends were trimmed by 6 bases and 1 base, with 11 bases remaining between them. In nucleotides, the CDR3 is TGCGCCAGCAAAAGGGGGATTTCCTACGAGCAGTACTTC. It codes for CASKRGISYEQYF.

This chain connects TRBV19 to TRBJ1-6, with 9 bases fitting TRBD1. Trimming removed 6 bases from V and 7 bases from J; junction bases left unmatched: 7. The CDR3 length is 15 residues. Germline CDR1 and CDR2: LNHDA and SQIVND (reference sequence). CDR3 protein: CASRRTGEYNSPLHF. The CDR3 DNA reads TGTGCCAGTAGGAGGACAGGGGAATACAATTCACCCCTCCACTTT.

The table lists this clonotype with a few counts. The rearrangement uses TRBV18 and TRBJ1-2; D perhaps matches TRBD1 (5 bases). The germline V gene has CDR1 KGHSH and CDR2 LQKENI. The CDR3 consists of 14 residues. Trimming stripped 2 bases from V and 7 bases from J, with 14 bases between. The CDR3 coding sequence is TGTGCCAGCTCACCATCTGCGGGGGAGAGTGGCTACACCTTC. Translation gives CASSPSAGESGYTF.

This clonotype came up many times. J is TRBJ2-7 and V is TRBV7-2; no reliable D call. The CDR3 is 14 residues long. Germline assignment: CDR1 SGHTA and CDR2 FQGNSA. Deletions cut 5 bases from V and 4 bases from J, with 15 bases between. The CDR3 coding sequence is TGTGCCAGCAGCCCTGGGCCCCTTGTGTACGAGCAGTACTTC. It codes for CASSPGPLVYEQYF.

At least ten counts were recorded for this clonotype. This chain connects TRBV7-2 to TRBJ2-1, with D hard to call. The germline V gene encodes CDR1 SGHTA and CDR2 FQGNSA. Trimming removed 2 bases at V and 6 bases at J, with 14 bases between. CDR3 size: 15 residues. The CDR3, as DNA: TGTGCCAGCAGCTTAACGTCGCGAGGCGGCAATGAGCAGTTCTTC. Protein sequence: CASSLTSRGGNEQFF.

Ten or more counts support this clonotype. V is TRBV4-3 and J is TRBJ2-2; D possibly corresponds to TRBD2 (6 bases). Between the trimmed V and J ends, which lost 0 bases and 7 bases, there was a span of 15 bases. CDR1 and CDR2 from the germline V gene are LGHNA and YSLEER. This CDR3 spans 16 amino acids. CDR3 residues: CASSQDRVGGFGELFF. Here the CDR3 DNA reads TGCGCCAGCAGCCAAGATAGGGTAGGAGGGTTCGGGGAGCTGTTTTTT.

This clonotype was seen many times. CDR3: CASSLLEDTQYF. Written as DNA, the CDR3 is TGTGCCAGCAGTTTATTGGAAGATACGCAGTATTTT. The rearrangement links TRBV28 to TRBJ2-3; unclear D gene. CDR3 length: 12 amino acids. Trimming shortened V by 1 base and J by 5 bases, and 4 bases separated the two germline ends. Per the germline V gene, CDR1 is MDHEN and CDR2 is SYDVKM.

This clonotype was counted only a few times. This chain connects TRBV12-3 or TRBV12-4 to TRBJ1-2; 7 bases fit TRBD1. V dropped 0 bases and J dropped 5; count of bases not matched to a gene: 3. The CDR3 has 14 amino acids. The CDR3 nucleotides read TGTGCCAGCAGTTTAGCATTACAGGGGTATGGCTACACCTTC. This encodes CASSLALQGYGYTF.

This clonotype occurred many times. This chain connects TRBV12-3 or TRBV12-4 to TRBJ1-6; TRBD1 might be the D (6 bases). CDR3 length: 17 residues. The V end was cut by 6 bases, the J end by 0 bases, with 15 bases between. The CDR3 sequence: CASSSQGLSSYNSPLHF. The CDR3 bases are TGTGCCAGCAGCAGCCAGGGGTTGAGCTCCTATAATTCACCCCTCCACTTT.

This chain joins TRBV5-1 and TRBJ1-2; 10 nucleotides match TRBD1. The length of the CDR3 is 13 residues. Germline V gene lookup returns CDR1 SGHRS and CDR2 YFSETQ. J lost 8 bases, V lost 4 bases, and 5 bases had no gene match. The CDR3: CASSGTGAEGYTF. In DNA form, the CDR3 reads TGCGCCAGCAGCGGGACAGGGGCGGAGGGCTACACCTTC.

This clonotype was seen ten or more times. The chain combines TRBV5-1 with TRBJ2-3; D not resolved. Germline-derived CDR1 and CDR2 are SGHRS and YFSETQ. The CDR3 runs to 15 residues. V lost 0 bases, J lost 0 bases, and 8 bases lay in between. In nucleotides, the CDR3 is TGCGCCAGCAGCTTGGCCCGAACTAGCACAGATACGCAGTATTTT. Its protein is CASSLARTSTDTQYF.

Ten or more counts support this clonotype. In DNA form, the CDR3 reads TGTGCCAGCAGCTTAGGGGACAGGGCCCACAATGAGCAGTTCTTC. Its translation is CASSLGDRAHNEQFF. The V and J genes are TRBV7-9 and TRBJ2-1; 9 nucleotides line up with TRBD1. CDR1 and CDR2 from the germline V gene are SEHNR and FQNEAQ (reference sequence). This CDR3 spans 15 amino acids. V dropped 1 base and J dropped 5; count of bases not matched to a gene: 3.

This clonotype came up many times. J is TRBJ1-2 and V is TRBV4-3, with D tentatively TRBD1 (5 bases). Germline V gives CDR1 LGHNA, CDR2 YSLEER. The CDR3 is 15 amino acids. The V end lost 3 bases, the J end lost 7 bases, and 18 bases lay between the germline ends. This CDR3 reads CASSQTTRPRGGYTF. Written as DNA, the CDR3 is TGCGCCAGCAGCCAGACGACCCGGCCAAGGGGTGGCTACACCTTC.

The sample holds one count of this clonotype. Just one base apart from a much larger clone, this may be a read error. The genes are TRBV4-1 and TRBJ2-7; 7 bases are a match to TRBD2. The CDR3 has 16 residues. In germline, CDR1 is MGHRA, CDR2 YSYEKL. The CDR3 region is CACSQDPLAVSYEQYF. Written as DNA, the CDR3 is TGCGCCTGCAGCCAAGATCCGCTAGCGGTCTCCTACGAGCAGTACTTC.

The sample holds many counts of this clonotype. The V gene is TRBV5-1, the J gene TRBJ2-1; D remains unclear. The CDR3 sequence is 15 residues long. CDR1 and CDR2 (germline): SGHRS, YFSETQ. Trimming cost V 0 bases and J 0 bases, with 7 bases left between them. The CDR3 loop is CASSLEGSSYNEQFF. DNA for the CDR3: TGCGCCAGCAGCTTGGAGGGTAGCTCCTACAATGAGCAGTTCTTC.

The table lists this clonotype with many counts. The rearrangement uses TRBV5-1 and TRBJ2-2; TRBD1 agrees at 7 bases. V lost 7 bases, J lost 1 base, and 7 bases stayed unmatched. The CDR3 covers 15 residues. Germline CDR1 is SGHRS and CDR2 is YFSETQ. The CDR3 DNA follows: TGCGCCAGCTACCCGGGACAGCTGAACACCGGGGAGCTGTTTTTT. Its translation: CASYPGQLNTGELFF.

This clonotype was observed many times. V and J are TRBV7-9 and TRBJ2-7; D ambiguous. The germline CDR1 and CDR2 sequences are SEHNR and FQNEAQ (reference sequence). V was pared by 2 bases and J by 2 bases, with 1 base between. The CDR3 consists of 11 residues. The CDR3 sequence: CASSLTYEQYF. Here the CDR3 DNA reads TGTGCCAGCAGCTTAACCTACGAGCAGTACTTC.

Many counts were recorded for this clonotype. V usage is TRBV7-2 and J usage is TRBJ1-6; 8 bases are shared with TRBD1. Germline trimming cut 8 bases from V and 6 bases from J; bases unmatched to any gene: 9. The germline gives CDR1 SGHTA, CDR2 FQGNSA. The CDR3 is 15 residues long. The CDR3 sequence is CASRGQGGTNSPLHF. The CDR3 DNA follows: TGTGCCAGCCGAGGACAGGGAGGGACTAATTCACCCCTCCACTTT.

In its sample, this clonotype was seen many times. In DNA, the CDR3 is TGTGCCACCAGTGATTTGCAAGGTCGGCCTGAAGCCGGGGAGCTGTTTTTT. Amino acid sequence: CATSDLQGRPEAGELFF. The chain couples TRBV24-1 to TRBJ2-2; no firm D call. V lost 0 bases to trimming and J lost 6 bases, with 16 bases between them. CDR1 is KGHDR and CDR2 is SFDVKD in the germline V gene. This CDR3 is built from 17 residues.

This clonotype has only a few counts. The V and J genes are TRBV7-2 and TRBJ1-6, with TRBD1 matching over 9 bases. The V and J ends lost 1 base and 13 bases, in that order; junction bases with no gene match: 8. This CDR3 has 15 residues. In germline, CDR1 is SGHTA, CDR2 FQGNSA. The CDR3 bases are TGTGCCAGCAGCTTAGTCGGGGACAGGGAAATCCCCCTCCACTTT. Translated, it gives CASSLVGDREIPLHF. Drawing the rest from reference TRBV7-2 and TRBJ1-6, the complete variable domain is GAGVSQSPSNKVTEKGKDVELRCDPISGHTALYWYRQSLGQGLEFLIYFQGNSAPDKSGLPSDRFSAERTGGSVSTLTIQRTQQEDSAVYLCASSLVGDREIPLHFGNGTRLTVT.

Many counts were recorded for this clonotype. This rearrangement joins TRBV6-1 to TRBJ2-3, with D possibly matching TRBD2 (6 bases). The germline V gene has CDR1 MNHNS and CDR2 SASEGT. Trimming removed 4 bases at V and 6 bases at J, with 11 bases between. This CDR3 has 13 amino acids. The CDR3 DNA reads TGTGCCAGCAGTGGGTCTGGGAGGGATACGCAGTATTTT. Its translation: CASSGSGRDTQYF.

This clonotype was recorded at least ten times. The chain employs TRBV5-6 and TRBJ2-1; weak D call: TRBD1 (6 bases). The V gene's germline CDR1 is SGHDT and CDR2 YYEEEE. V was cut by 4 bases and J by 4 bases, with 24 bases left in between. The CDR3 length is 18 residues. DNA for the CDR3: TGTGCCAGCAGCGTACGACAGGATCTCTCTCACCGGTACAATGAGCAGTTCTTC. It encodes CASSVRQDLSHRYNEQFF.

This clonotype was picked up many times. This chain joins TRBV12-3 or TRBV12-4 and TRBJ2-3; D assignment may be TRBD1 or TRBD2 (5 bases each). V shed 7 bases and J shed 3 bases, with 17 bases lying between them. CDR3 size: 15 residues. The CDR3 nucleotides are TGTGCCAGCAACCCGGGGCCAGCGGAGACAGATACGCAGTATTTT. Translated: CASNPGPAETDTQYF.

This clonotype has at least ten counts. The chain links TRBV12-3 or TRBV12-4 to TRBJ1-2; D may be TRBD1 (5 bases). The CDR3 extends over 12 amino acids. Between the trimmed V and J ends, which lost 10 bases and 4 bases, there was a span of 13 bases. CDR3 nucleotide sequence: TGTGCCACCAGGGAGGGCCGCTATGGCTACACCTTC. Its translation is CATREGRYGYTF.